The 23 T cell receptor beta chains given below trace back to one sample, sequenced in a study of breast tumors, draining lymph nodes, adjacent tissues. TCRdb analysed the multiplex PCR reads with MiXCR anew, one entry per CDR3 protein. There are about 200,000 distinct CDR3 sequences in the sample; less than 45% occur only once, and roughly 3.5% lies in the top ten. Breast cancer patients provided tissue from their axillary draining lymph nodes. Sequencing used axillary lymph node tissue. These receptors were collected from a female donor with breast cancer. Some clones in this sample may be carry-over from other donors' samples.

This clonotype was recorded only once. The chain combines TRBV12-3 or TRBV12-4 with TRBJ2-3; no clear D. Trimming cost V 10 bases and J 5 bases, with 19 bases left between them. The CDR3 runs to 14 residues. CDR3 sequence reads: CATTARRIRDTQYF. In DNA form, the CDR3 reads TGTGCCACCACTGCCCGTCGAATCAGAGATACGCAGTATTTT.

In this sample, this clonotype turned up a few times. This rearrangement joins TRBV13 to TRBJ1-6, with D tentatively TRBD1 (5 bases). Germline loops: CDR1 PRHDT, CDR2 FYEKMQ (reference sequence). There are 15 residues in the CDR3. V shed 3 bases and J shed 8 bases, with 14 bases lying between them. CDR3 in DNA: TGTGCCAGCAGCTTCCTCGGGACGAGGGATTCACCCCTCCACTTT. This encodes CASSFLGTRDSPLHF.

The sample holds many counts of this clonotype. This chain links TRBV20-1 with TRBJ2-7, with 7 bases matching TRBD2. CDR1 is DFQATT, CDR2 SNEGSKA, per germline (reference sequence). This CDR3 region has 13 residues. V shed 6 bases, J shed 5 bases, and the junction held 10 bases outside the gene matches. The CDR3 reads CSARLHAGDEQYF. The DNA for the CDR3 is TGCAGTGCACGGCTTCACGCGGGGGACGAGCAGTACTTC.

This clonotype has a handful of counts. A clone one base away is much larger, so this may be a read error. This chain links TRBV7-8 with TRBJ2-1, with 10 bases identical to TRBD2. This CDR3 spans 15 amino acids. Germline V gene lookup returns CDR1 SGHVS and CDR2 FQNEAQ. The CDR3 nucleotides read TGTGCCAGCAGCTCGGGACTAGCGTACTCGGTTGAGCAGCTCTTC. The encoded protein is CASSSGLAYSVEQLF.

This clonotype has at least ten counts. This chain connects TRBV5-4 to TRBJ2-5; TRBD2 matches 8 bases. Trimming took 3 bases from V and 5 from J; bases not matched to a gene: 18. Germline V gene data show CDR1 as SGHNT and CDR2 as YYREEE (reference sequence). This CDR3 spans 18 amino acids. The CDR3 loop reads CASSSRGGSGKGLETQYF. CDR3 bases: TGTGCCAGCAGCTCTAGGGGTGGTAGCGGGAAGGGTTTGGAGACCCAGTACTTC.

This clonotype was recorded many times. The chain employs TRBV9 and TRBJ2-7; D not certain. The germline V and J ends were trimmed by 0 bases and 2 bases, with 9 bases remaining between them. Germline CDR1 and CDR2: SGDLS and YYNGEE. The CDR3 has 14 residues. CDR3 nucleotide sequence: TGTGCCAGCAGCGTAGCGGTCGCTACCTACGAGCAGTACTTC. Its translation is CASSVAVATYEQYF.

Comment on this clonotype: This sequence may be a read error, since a much larger clone differs from it by one base. The chain uses TRBV6-5 and TRBJ1-6; D call uncertain. Germline CDR1 reads MNHEY; CDR2 reads SVGAGI. V shed 5 bases and J shed 9 bases, with 8 bases lying between them. The CDR3 sequence is 12 residues long. CDR3 sequence reads: CASSRVSSPLHF. CDR3 coding DNA: TGTGCCAGCAGTCGCGTTAGTTCACCCCTCCACTTT.

Many counts were recorded for this clonotype. This rearrangement joins TRBV5-5 to TRBJ2-5; D perhaps matches TRBD1 (9 bases). There are 17 residues in the CDR3. V was shortened by 4 bases and J by 4 bases, with 23 bases between the two germline ends. Germline CDR1 reads SGHKS; CDR2 reads YYEKEE (reference sequence). The CDR3 is CASSRVPGTGTRETQYF. The DNA of the CDR3 is TGTGCCAGCAGCCGCGTCCCCGGGACAGGGACTAGAGAGACCCAGTACTTC.

This clonotype was recorded many times. This rearrangement joins TRBV5-5 to TRBJ1-6, with a weak D call TRBD1 (5 bases). The CDR3 is made up of 16 amino acids. Trimming pared 0 bases from V and 6 bases from J, leaving 13 bases between. Germline values: CDR1 SGHKS, CDR2 YYEKEE (reference sequence). The CDR3 region is CASSLAPGHSNSPLHF. The CDR3 nucleotides are TGTGCCAGCAGCTTGGCCCCAGGGCACTCTAATTCACCCCTCCACTTT.

The gene calls are TRBV12-3 or TRBV12-4 and TRBJ1-6; D is unclear. The CDR3 runs 13 residues. Trimming removed 6 bases from V and 4 bases from J, with 7 bases in between. Here the CDR3 reads CASSLNYNSPLHF. The CDR3 bases are TGTGCCAGCAGCCTCAATTATAATTCACCCCTCCACTTT.

This clonotype turned up a few times. The V gene is TRBV27, the J gene TRBJ1-2; tentative D call: TRBD1 (5 bases). Trimming took 5 bases from V and 8 from J, leaving 9 bases between them. The germline V gene encodes CDR1 MNHEY and CDR2 SMNVEV (reference sequence). CDR3 length: 11 residues. CDR3: CASSPGLGYTF. The DNA for the CDR3 is TGTGCCAGCAGTCCAGGGTTGGGCTACACCTTC.

This clonotype was seen repeatedly, ten times or more. V is TRBV19 and J is TRBJ2-7; 9 nucleotides match TRBD2. CDR1 LNHDA and CDR2 SQIVND come from the germline V gene (reference sequence). The CDR3 sequence is 15 residues long. V shed 1 base and J 6 bases; nucleotides not matched to a gene: 7. The CDR3 loop is CASSIVQGAGGEQYF. CDR3 sequence (DNA): TGTGCCAGTAGTATAGTCCAGGGAGCGGGAGGCGAGCAGTACTTC.

This clonotype appeared many times. V and J are TRBV5-1 and TRBJ2-7; no definite D call. CDR1 is SGHRS and CDR2 is YFSETQ in the germline V gene. The CDR3 has 14 residues. Trimming took off 0 bases at V and 2 bases at J, with 9 bases between the two ends. In DNA form, the CDR3 reads TGCGCCAGCAGCTTGGAGTGGATAGCCTACGAGCAGTACTTC. Its translation: CASSLEWIAYEQYF.

This clonotype was seen many times. This chain joins TRBV7-3 and TRBJ2-5; either TRBD1 or TRBD2 may fit D (5 bases each). CDR1 and CDR2 (germline): SGHTA, FQGTGA. Trimming removed 3 bases from V and 0 bases from J, with 11 bases in between. The CDR3 is 15 amino acids. CDR3: CASSFLSGHQETQYF. In DNA, the CDR3 is TGTGCCAGCAGCTTTCTATCGGGACACCAAGAGACCCAGTACTTC.

V gene TRBV4-2 combines with J gene TRBJ1-1; D is possibly TRBD1 (6 bases). CDR3 size: 15 residues. Trimming took 3 bases from V and 1 from J, leaving 12 bases between them. Per the germline V gene, CDR1 is LGHNA and CDR2 is YNFKEQ. The CDR3 nucleotides are TGTGCCAGCAGCCAGGTCGGGGGCCCGAACACTGAAGCTTTCTTT. Its translation: CASSQVGGPNTEAFF.

In its sample, this clonotype was seen many times. The chain combines TRBV10-3 with TRBJ2-2, with 10 bases lining up with TRBD2. The CDR3 sequence is 15 residues long. J lost 4 bases, V lost 3 bases, and 2 bases had no gene match. Germline assignment: CDR1 ENHRY and CDR2 SYGVKD. The CDR3 nucleotides are TGTGCCATCAGTGAAAGCGGGAGGGCCACCGGGGAGCTGTTTTTT. Protein sequence: CAISESGRATGELFF.

This clonotype occurred many times. The chain combines TRBV2 with TRBJ2-5; 11 bases line up with TRBD2. After removal of 6 bases from V and 7 bases from J, the junction contained 7 bases not matched to a gene. This CDR3 is built from 14 residues. The V gene's germline CDR1 is SNHLY and CDR2 FYNNEI. DNA of the CDR3: TGTGCCAGCAGCGGGACTAGCGGAGGGGGGACCCAGTACTTC. It is translated as CASSGTSGGGTQYF.

About this clonotype itself: A much larger clonotype is one base distant, so this may be a read error. This rearrangement joins TRBV29-1 to TRBJ2-3; D uncertain. V lost 7 bases to trimming and J lost 5 bases, with 7 bases between them. In germline, CDR1 is SQVTM, CDR2 ANQGSEA. The CDR3 has 10 residues. The CDR3: CSAYLDTQYF. DNA of the CDR3: TGCAGCGCTTATTTAGATACGCAGTATTTT.

Many counts were recorded for this clonotype. The junction departs from the called germline gene at one end, perhaps through a read error. The V gene is TRBV6-6, the J gene TRBJ1-2; 7 positions agree with TRBD1. Germline-derived CDR1 and CDR2 are MNHNY and SVGAGI (reference sequence). This CDR3 has 14 amino acids. The CDR3 protein is CASSHSGQNYGYTF. CDR3 sequence (DNA): TGTGCCAGCAGTCACTCGGGACAGAACTATGGCTACACCTTC.

This clonotype was seen just once. This chain links TRBV29-1 with TRBJ2-1, with TRBD1 matching over 9 bases. J lost 8 bases, V lost 8 bases, and 10 bases had no gene match. Germline V gene lookup returns CDR1 SQVTM and CDR2 ANQGSEA. CDR3 length: 13 amino acids. CDR3 DNA sequence: TGCAGCTTGGGGGGACAGGGAGGGGATGAGCAGTTCTTC. It translates to CSLGGQGGDEQFF.

The chain uses TRBV25-1 and TRBJ2-3, with 15 bases identical to TRBD2. Germline V gives CDR1 MGHDK, CDR2 SYGVNS. The CDR3 extends over 16 amino acids. CDR3 loop: CASGLAGGRDTDTQYF. DNA of the CDR3: TGTGCTAGTGGACTAGCGGGGGGGCGGGACACAGATACGCAGTATTTT.

About this clonotype itself: Since a much larger clone is just one base distant, this may be a read error. This chain joins TRBV5-6 and TRBJ2-3; no definite D call. Germline lookup yields CDR1 SGHDT and CDR2 YYEEEE. There are 16 residues in the CDR3. Deletions cut 0 bases from V and 1 base from J, with 12 bases between. CDR3 in amino acids: CASSLARESGTDTQYF. The CDR3 DNA reads TGTGCCAGCAGCTTGGCACGTGAGAGTGGCACAGATACGCAGTATTTT.

This clonotype was recorded at least ten times. The gene calls are TRBV20-1 and TRBJ1-2; no reliable D call. Germline CDR1 DFQATT, CDR2 SNEGSKA (reference sequence). This CDR3 comprises 15 residues. The germline V and J ends were trimmed by 2 bases and 4 bases, with 17 bases remaining between them. The CDR3 region is CSARITRGGRYGYTF. CDR3 sequence (DNA): TGCAGTGCTAGAATTACCCGGGGAGGGCGCTATGGCTACACCTTC.